The 21 T cell receptor beta chains below were found in one sample sequenced in a study of cytomegalovirus exposure and HLA in healthy donors. Amplification used 60 Vbeta primers and 13 Jbeta primers. Clones were read by immunoSEQ multiplex PCR, and TCRdb kept only the in-frame ones, dropping some. Its listing shows about 160,000 clones. The sequencing sample was made of PBMCs. Source of these receptors: a man aged 30 to 39 in good health and CMV-seronegative.

The chain uses TRBV28 and TRBJ1-1; the D gene is possibly TRBD1 (5 bases). V was pared by 0 bases and J by 6 bases, with 11 bases between. Germline CDR1 is MDHEN and CDR2 is SYDVKM. The CDR3 consists of 14 residues. DNA for the CDR3: TGTGCCAGCAGTTTATGGGGGGGTTACGCTGAAGCTTTCTTT. It encodes CASSLWGGYAEAFF.

The chain has TRBV5-1 and TRBJ1-5, with 10 bases lining up with TRBD1. This CDR3 has 16 amino acids. Germline loops: CDR1 SGHRS, CDR2 YFSETQ. After removal of 4 bases from V and 3 bases from J, the junction contained 7 bases not matched to a gene. The CDR3 loop is CASSPGQGKDNQPQHF. The CDR3 DNA follows: TGCGCCAGCAGCCCGGGACAGGGGAAGGACAATCAGCCCCAGCATTTT.

The gene calls are TRBV11-3 and TRBJ2-7, with 7 bases identical to TRBD2. CDR1 is SGHNT, CDR2 YENEEA, per germline. There are 15 residues in the CDR3. V shed 3 bases and J 5 bases; nucleotides not matched to a gene: 10. The CDR3 DNA follows: TGTGCCAGCAGCTTTGTGGCGGGAGACCCCCACGAGCAGTACTTC. This translates into CASSFVAGDPHEQYF.

The chain couples TRBV6-5 to TRBJ2-3, with D maybe TRBD2 (5 bases). Germline V gene data show CDR1 as MNHEY and CDR2 as SVGAGI. With 8 bases removed from V and 6 bases from J, the gap between germline ends came to 18 bases. The CDR3 has 14 residues. The CDR3, as DNA: TGTGCCAGCCGGGAATTCTTACGTGGGGATACGCAGTATTTT. Its protein product is CASREFLRGDTQYF.

The rearrangement joins TRBV5-1 to TRBJ1-1, with a weak D call TRBD1 (5 bases). The CDR3 length is 15 residues. Germline CDR1 reads SGHRS; CDR2 reads YFSETQ. V dropped 4 bases and J dropped 1 base, with 14 bases sitting between them. CDR3 residues: CASSTGGLGNTEAFF. In DNA form, the CDR3 reads TGCGCCAGCAGCACCGGGGGATTGGGGAACACTGAAGCTTTCTTT.

The rearrangement joins TRBV11-3 to TRBJ1-2, with TRBD1 matching 8 bases. With 5 bases clipped from V and 4 bases from J, the junction kept 12 bases outside the gene matches. Germline CDR1 and CDR2: SGHNT and YENEEA. The CDR3 consists of 16 residues. The CDR3 protein is CASSPRQDREFYGYTF. CDR3 sequence (DNA): TGTGCCAGCAGCCCCCGACAGGACAGGGAATTCTATGGCTACACCTTC.

The genes are TRBV15 and TRBJ1-6; D gene ambiguous. Trimming removed 0 bases at V and 7 bases at J, with 4 bases between. CDR3 length: 13 amino acids. Germline CDR1 and CDR2: LNHNV and YYDKDF (reference sequence). The CDR3 nucleotides read TGTGCCACCAGCAGAGATCGGAATTCACCCCTCCACTTT. Translated, it gives CATSRDRNSPLHF.

The V and J genes are TRBV18 and TRBJ1-1; D is uncertain. There are 15 residues in the CDR3. Looked up from germline, CDR1 is KGHSH and CDR2 is LQKENI. V shed 2 bases and J shed 3 bases, with 13 bases lying between them. The CDR3 reads CASSPLGPGDTEAFF. The CDR3 DNA follows: TGTGCCAGCTCACCATTGGGTCCGGGTGACACTGAAGCTTTCTTT.

This CDR3 reads CASRLTGPLAKNIQYF. The CDR3 DNA sequence: TGTGCCAGCAGACTCACAGGGCCACTAGCCAAAAACATTCAGTACTTC. This sequence joins TRBV28 and TRBJ2-4; D perhaps matches TRBD1 (6 bases). This CDR3 is 16 amino acids long. Trimming took 6 bases from V and 0 from J, leaving 15 bases between them. In germline, CDR1 is MDHEN, CDR2 SYDVKM.

V gene TRBV5-1 combines with J gene TRBJ2-3; 10 bases are a match to TRBD1. Germline V gives CDR1 SGHRS, CDR2 YFSETQ. CDR3 length: 17 amino acids. J was trimmed by 3 bases and V by 1 base; bases with no gene match: 8. CDR3 sequence (DNA): TGCGCCAGCAGCTTGTTTCCAGGACAGGGGGAAACAGATACGCAGTATTTT. Amino acids: CASSLFPGQGETDTQYF.

The V call is TRBV6-5, the J call TRBJ2-5, with 7 positions matching TRBD2. Per the germline V gene, CDR1 is MNHEY and CDR2 is SVGAGI. With V trimmed by 6 bases and J by 11 bases, 12 bases remained unmatched. The CDR3 extends over 13 amino acids. CDR3 protein: CASRASVRGGQYF. CDR3 nucleotides: TGTGCCAGCAGGGCGTCAGTCCGGGGAGGGCAGTACTTC.

The chain is built from TRBV6-1 and TRBJ1-5, with a possible D match to TRBD1 (6 bases). Germline CDR1 MNHNS, CDR2 SASEGT. The CDR3 totals 14 residues. Trimming shortened V by 5 bases and J by 5 bases, and 13 bases separated the two germline ends. The chain's CDR3 is CASSPGQTDQPQHF. The CDR3 DNA follows: TGTGCCAGCAGTCCAGGACAGACGGATCAGCCCCAGCATTTT.

The V gene is TRBV7-9, the J gene TRBJ1-2; D gene uncertain. V gave up 2 bases and J gave up 0 bases, with 10 bases separating them. This CDR3 has 15 amino acids. Germline values: CDR1 SEHNR, CDR2 FQNEAQ (reference sequence). The CDR3 region is CASSLPGLTNYGYTF. The CDR3 DNA reads TGTGCCAGCAGCTTACCCGGACTGACTAACTATGGCTACACCTTC.

The chain has TRBV7-9 and TRBJ1-4; TRBD1 is a possible D gene (6 bases). The V end was cut by 5 bases, the J end by 0 bases, with 19 bases between. The germline V gene encodes CDR1 SEHNR and CDR2 FQNEAQ (reference sequence). This CDR3 region has 18 residues. CDR3 nucleotide sequence: TGTGCCAGCAGCCCTATTACGGACAGCTCCTCAACTAATGAAAAACTGTTTTTT. Translated, it gives CASSPITDSSSTNEKLFF.

V is TRBV5-4 and J is TRBJ1-1; TRBD1 is a possible D gene (6 bases). CDR1 is SGHNT and CDR2 is YYREEE in the germline V gene (reference sequence). V was trimmed by 2 bases and J by 5 bases, leaving 13 bases between them. CDR3 length equals 14 residues. Here the CDR3 DNA reads TGTGCCAGCAGCTTAGAGGGGGTGTTTACTGAAGCTTTCTTT. This gives the protein CASSLEGVFTEAFF.

V is TRBV5-1 and J is TRBJ2-3, with 8 bases lining up with TRBD2. CDR3 size: 17 residues. The ends lost 0 bases at V and 4 bases at J; junction bases unmatched: 10. Germline CDR1 and CDR2: SGHRS and YFSETQ. As DNA, the CDR3 is TGCGCCAGCAGCTTGGTAGGGAGCGGGAGTGGATCAGATACGCAGTATTTT. Translating it yields CASSLVGSGSGSDTQYF.

The rearrangement joins TRBV4-1 to TRBJ2-7; D gene unclear. With 0 bases removed from V and 0 bases from J, the gap between germline ends came to 6 bases. The CDR3 is 14 residues long. CDR1 and CDR2 from the germline V gene are MGHRA and YSYEKL. The CDR3 DNA reads TGCGCCAGCAGCCAAGACCGTAACTCCTACGAGCAGTACTTC. Amino acid sequence: CASSQDRNSYEQYF.

CDR3 sequence reads: CASSPAGGPTNTGELFF. In DNA form, the CDR3 reads TGTGCCAGCAGCCCCGCCGGGGGTCCAACCAACACCGGGGAGCTGTTTTTT. This chain connects TRBV7-9 to TRBJ2-2, with D perhaps TRBD2 (6 bases). Germline loops: CDR1 SEHNR, CDR2 FQNEAQ (reference sequence). The CDR3 runs 17 residues. The germline V and J ends were trimmed by 5 bases and 2 bases, with 18 bases remaining between them. Full variable domain (outside the CDR3, taken from reference TRBV7-9 and TRBJ2-2): DTGVSQNPRHKITKRGQNVTFRCDPISEHNRLYWYRQTLGQGPEFLTYFQNEAQLEKSRLLSDRFSAERPKGSFSTLEIQRTEQGDSAMYLCASSPAGGPTNTGELFFGEGSRLTVL.

The chain links TRBV6-5 to TRBJ1-4, with TRBD1 identical over 9 bases. The CDR3 is 15 residues long. Germline V lookup: CDR1 MNHEY, CDR2 SVGAGI. J was trimmed by 6 bases and V by 5 bases; bases with no gene match: 7. Here the CDR3 reads CASSLYRGQDEKLFF. In nucleotides, the CDR3 is TGTGCCAGCAGTCTCTACAGGGGGCAGGATGAAAAACTGTTTTTT.

V gene TRBV6-8 combines with J gene TRBJ2-1; 7 bases align to TRBD2. J gave up 1 base and V 8 bases, and 5 bases lay outside the gene matches. Looked up from germline, CDR1 is MNHGY and CDR2 is SAAAGT. The length of the CDR3 is 14 residues. The CDR3 loop reads CASLSGPSYNEQFF. The CDR3 DNA reads as TGTGCCAGCCTTAGCGGGCCTTCCTACAATGAGCAGTTCTTC.

The chain is built from TRBV30 and TRBJ2-2, with D perhaps TRBD2 (5 bases). V lost 0 bases to trimming and J lost 7 bases, with 9 bases between them. The CDR3 totals 13 residues. Germline V gives CDR1 GTSNPN, CDR2 SVGIG (reference sequence). The CDR3 is CAWSVIGVGELFF. CDR3 nucleotide sequence: TGTGCCTGGAGTGTAATCGGGGTCGGGGAGCTGTTTTTT.